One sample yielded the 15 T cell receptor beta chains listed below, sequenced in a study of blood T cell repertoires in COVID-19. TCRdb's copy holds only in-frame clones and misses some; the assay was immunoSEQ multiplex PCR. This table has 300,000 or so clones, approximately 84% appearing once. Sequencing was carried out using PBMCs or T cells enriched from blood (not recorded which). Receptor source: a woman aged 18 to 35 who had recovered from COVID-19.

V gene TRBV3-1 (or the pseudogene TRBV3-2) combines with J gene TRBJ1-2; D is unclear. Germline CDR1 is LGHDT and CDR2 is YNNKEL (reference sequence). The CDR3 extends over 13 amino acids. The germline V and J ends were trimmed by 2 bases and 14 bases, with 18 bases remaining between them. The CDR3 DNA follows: TGTGCCAGCAGCCAAAATGCCGGGTCGGAGTATACCTTC. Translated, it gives CASSQNAGSEYTF.

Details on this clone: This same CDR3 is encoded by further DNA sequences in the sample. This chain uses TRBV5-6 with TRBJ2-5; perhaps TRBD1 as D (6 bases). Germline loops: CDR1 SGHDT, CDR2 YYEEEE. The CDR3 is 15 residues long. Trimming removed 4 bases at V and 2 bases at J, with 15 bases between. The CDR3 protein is CASSLALGGQETQYF. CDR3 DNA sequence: TGTGCCAGCAGCCTCGCCCTAGGGGGACAAGAGACCCAGTACTTC.

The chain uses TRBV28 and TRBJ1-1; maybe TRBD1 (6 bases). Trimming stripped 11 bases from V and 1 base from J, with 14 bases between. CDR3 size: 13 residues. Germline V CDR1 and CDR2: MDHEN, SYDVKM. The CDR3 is CAGRSGQNTEAFF. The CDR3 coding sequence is TGTGCCGGCCGCTCGGGACAGAACACTGAAGCTTTCTTT. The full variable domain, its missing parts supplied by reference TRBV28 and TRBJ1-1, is DVKVTQSSRYLVKRTGEKVFLECVQDMDHENMFWYRQDPGLGLRLIYFSYDVKMKEKGDIPEGYSVSREKKERFSLILESASTNQTSMYLCAGRSGQNTEAFFGQGTRLTVV.

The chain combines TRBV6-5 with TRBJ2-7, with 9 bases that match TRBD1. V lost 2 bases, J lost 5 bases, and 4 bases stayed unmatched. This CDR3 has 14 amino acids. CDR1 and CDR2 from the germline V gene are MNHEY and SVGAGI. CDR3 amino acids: CASSYATGGHEQYF. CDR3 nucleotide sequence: TGTGCCAGCAGTTACGCAACAGGGGGCCACGAGCAGTACTTC.

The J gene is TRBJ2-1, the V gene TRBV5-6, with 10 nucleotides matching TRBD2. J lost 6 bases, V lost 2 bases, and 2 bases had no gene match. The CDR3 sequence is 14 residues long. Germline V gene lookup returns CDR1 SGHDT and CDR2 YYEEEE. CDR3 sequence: CASSFGTSANEQFF. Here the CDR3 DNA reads TGTGCCAGCAGCTTCGGGACTAGCGCCAATGAGCAGTTCTTC.

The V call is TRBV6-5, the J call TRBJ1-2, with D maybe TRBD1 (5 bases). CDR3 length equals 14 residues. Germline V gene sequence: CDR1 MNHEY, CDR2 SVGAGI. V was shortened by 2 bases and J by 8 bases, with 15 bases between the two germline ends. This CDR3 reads CASSYGGTDLGYTF. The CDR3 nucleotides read TGTGCCAGCAGTTACGGGGGGACGGATTTAGGCTACACCTTC.

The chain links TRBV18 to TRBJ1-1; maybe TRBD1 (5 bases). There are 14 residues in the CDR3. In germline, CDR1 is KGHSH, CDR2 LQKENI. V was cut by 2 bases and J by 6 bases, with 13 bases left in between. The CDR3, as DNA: TGTGCCAGCTCACCAAGTGGGTGGACACCTGAAGCTTTCTTT. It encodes CASSPSGWTPEAFF.

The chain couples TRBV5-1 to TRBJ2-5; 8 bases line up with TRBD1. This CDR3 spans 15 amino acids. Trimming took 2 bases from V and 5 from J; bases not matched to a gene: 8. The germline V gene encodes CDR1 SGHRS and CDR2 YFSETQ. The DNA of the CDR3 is TGCGCCAGCAGCTTAGAGCAGGGGGCGTCGGAGACCCAGTACTTC. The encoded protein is CASSLEQGASETQYF.

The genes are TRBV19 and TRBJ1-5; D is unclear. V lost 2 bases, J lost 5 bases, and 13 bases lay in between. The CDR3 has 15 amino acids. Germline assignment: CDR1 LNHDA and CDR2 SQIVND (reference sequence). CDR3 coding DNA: TGTGCCAGTAGTATATTTGGCAGGCTCGATCAGCCCCAGCATTTT. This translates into CASSIFGRLDQPQHF.

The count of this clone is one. The CDR3 spells CASRRQGAGDSPLHF. The CDR3 DNA sequence: TGTGCCAGCAGGAGACAGGGGGCTGGGGATTCACCCCTCCACTTT. The genes are TRBV28 and TRBJ1-6; 10 positions agree with TRBD1. Germline CDR1 MDHEN, CDR2 SYDVKM. The CDR3 sequence is 15 residues long. The ends lost 6 bases at V and 8 bases at J; junction bases unmatched: 7.

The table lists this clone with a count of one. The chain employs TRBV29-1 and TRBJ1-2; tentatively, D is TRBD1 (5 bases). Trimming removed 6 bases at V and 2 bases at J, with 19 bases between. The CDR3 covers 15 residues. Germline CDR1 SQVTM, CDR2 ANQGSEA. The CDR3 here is CSVSERGLKNYGYTF. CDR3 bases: TGCAGCGTGAGCGAGCGGGGGTTGAAGAACTATGGCTACACCTTC.

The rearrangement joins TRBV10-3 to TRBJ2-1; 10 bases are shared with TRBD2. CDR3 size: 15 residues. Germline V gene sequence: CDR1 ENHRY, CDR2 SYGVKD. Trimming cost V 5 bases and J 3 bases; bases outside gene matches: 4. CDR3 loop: CAISSGTSVYNEQFF. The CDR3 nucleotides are TGTGCCATCAGTAGCGGGACTAGCGTCTACAATGAGCAGTTCTTC.

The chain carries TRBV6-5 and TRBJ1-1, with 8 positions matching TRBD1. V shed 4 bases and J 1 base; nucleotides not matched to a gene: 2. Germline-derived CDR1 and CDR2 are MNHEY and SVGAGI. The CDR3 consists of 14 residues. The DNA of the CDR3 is TGTGCCAGCAGTTGGGACAGGACGAACACTGAAGCTTTCTTT. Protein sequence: CASSWDRTNTEAFF.

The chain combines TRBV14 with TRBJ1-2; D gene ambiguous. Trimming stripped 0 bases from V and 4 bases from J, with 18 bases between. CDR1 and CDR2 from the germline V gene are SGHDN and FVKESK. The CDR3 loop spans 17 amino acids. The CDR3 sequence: CASSQESGLPGFYGYTF. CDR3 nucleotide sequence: TGTGCCAGCAGCCAAGAATCAGGCCTCCCGGGGTTCTATGGCTACACCTTC.

Written as DNA, the CDR3 is TGTGCCTCAGCGGTACAGGGGGCGGGAAACACCATATATTTT. As protein: CASAVQGAGNTIYF. The chain employs TRBV2 and TRBJ1-3, with 9 bases that match TRBD1. Germline CDR1 is SNHLY and CDR2 is FYNNEI. The length of the CDR3 is 14 residues. V shed 11 bases, J shed 4 bases, and the junction held 9 bases outside the gene matches. Full variable domain (missing parts from reference TRBV2 and TRBJ1-3): EPEVTQTPSHQVTQMGQEVILRCVPISNHLYFYWYRQILGQKVEFLVSFYNNEISEKSEIFDDQFSVERPDGSNFTLKIRSTKLEDSAMYFCASAVQGAGNTIYFGEGSWLTVV.